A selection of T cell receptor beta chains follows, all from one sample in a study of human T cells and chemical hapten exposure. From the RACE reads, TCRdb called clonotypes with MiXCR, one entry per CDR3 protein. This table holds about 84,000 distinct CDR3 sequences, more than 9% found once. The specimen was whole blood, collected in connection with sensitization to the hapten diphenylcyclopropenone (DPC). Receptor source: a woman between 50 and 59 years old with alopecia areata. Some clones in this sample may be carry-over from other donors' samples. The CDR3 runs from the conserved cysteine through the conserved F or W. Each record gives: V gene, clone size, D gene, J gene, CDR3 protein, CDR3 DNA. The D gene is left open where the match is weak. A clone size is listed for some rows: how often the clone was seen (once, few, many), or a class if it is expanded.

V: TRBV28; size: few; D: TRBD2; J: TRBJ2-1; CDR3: CASSLVSSGKNEQFF; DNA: TGTGCCAGCAGTTTAGTGTCTAGCGGGAAGAATGAGCAGTTCTTC
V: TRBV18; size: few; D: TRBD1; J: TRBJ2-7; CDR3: CASSQTTGSEQYF; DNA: TGTGCCAGCTCACAAACGACAGGGTCCGAGCAGTACTTC
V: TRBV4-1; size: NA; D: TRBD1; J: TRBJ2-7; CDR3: CASSRGGLVPTYEQYF; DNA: TGCGCCAGCAGCAGAGGGGGCCTAGTTCCCACCTACGAGCAGTACTTC
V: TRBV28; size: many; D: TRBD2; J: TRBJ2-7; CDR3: CASSFTSGNSYEQYF; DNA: TGTGCCAGCAGTTTCACTAGCGGGAACTCCTACGAGCAGTACTTC
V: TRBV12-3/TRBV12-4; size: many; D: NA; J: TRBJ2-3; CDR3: CASSLRRTDTQYF; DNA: TGTGCCAGCAGTTTACGGAGGACAGATACGCAGTATTTT
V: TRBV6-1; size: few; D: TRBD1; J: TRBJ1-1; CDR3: CASRADRGNTEAFF; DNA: TGTGCCAGCAGAGCAGACAGGGGGAACACTGAAGCTTTCTTT
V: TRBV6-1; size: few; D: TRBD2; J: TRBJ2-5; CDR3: CATSVTSGRQETQYF; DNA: TGTGCCACCAGTGTGACTAGCGGGAGGCAAGAGACCCAGTACTTC
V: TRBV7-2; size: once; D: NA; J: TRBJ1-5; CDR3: CASSLDLRQDNQPQHF; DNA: TGTGCCAGCAGCTTAGATTTGAGGCAGGACAATCAGCCCCAGCATTTT
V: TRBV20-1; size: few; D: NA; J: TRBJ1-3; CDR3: CSAMASSGNTIYF; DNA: TGCAGTGCTATGGCGAGCTCTGGAAACACCATATATTTT
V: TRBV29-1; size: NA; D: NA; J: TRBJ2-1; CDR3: CSEVGGSRSYNEQFF; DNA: TGCAGCGAGGTTGGAGGGAGCCGATCCTACAATGAGCAGTTCTTC
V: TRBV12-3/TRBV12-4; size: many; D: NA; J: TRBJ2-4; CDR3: CASSPRGNKAKNIQYF; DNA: TGTGCCAGCAGTCCACGGGGGAATAAAGCCAAAAACATTCAGTACTTC
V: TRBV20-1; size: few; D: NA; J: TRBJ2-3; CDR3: CSASAGTVTDTQYF; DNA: TGCAGTGCTAGTGCTGGTACGGTCACAGATACGCAGTATTTT
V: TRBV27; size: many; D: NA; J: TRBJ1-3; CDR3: CASSLRGAGRSGNTIYF; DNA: TGTGCCAGCAGTTTAAGGGGTGCAGGACGCTCTGGAAACACCATATATTTT
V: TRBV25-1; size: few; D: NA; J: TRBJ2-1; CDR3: CASRGTAYNEQFF; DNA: TGTGCCAGCAGAGGGACCGCCTACAATGAGCAGTTCTTC
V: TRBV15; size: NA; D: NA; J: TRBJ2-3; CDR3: CATSRNDILTDTQYF; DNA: TGTGCCACCAGCAGGAATGACATCCTCACAGATACGCAGTATTTT
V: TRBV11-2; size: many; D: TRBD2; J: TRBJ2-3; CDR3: CASSFGGRAPDTQYF; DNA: TGTGCCAGCAGCTTCGGCGGGAGGGCCCCAGATACGCAGTATTTT